The entry below gives a single TCR beta chain sequence along with its context. There is no known antigen for this receptor. The input lacks base qualities; no much larger clone sits a single base away. For CDR1 and CDR2, the germline V gene lists SGHTA and FQGNSA. Ends trimmed: V by 4 bases, J by 4 bases; bases unmatched to a gene: 11. From the cysteine through the phenylalanine, the CDR3 covers 17 amino acids. Only CDR3 DNA remains: 51 bases, in frame from the first base. The data were obtained in a study of T-cell memory formation after mild COVID-19 (dated by TCRdb to the early 2020s). About the study as a whole: TCR sequence clusters from the two donors were largely donor specific. Two young, previously healthy adult volunteers, one female and one male, were included in the cohort. Longitudinal TCRalpha and TCRbeta repertoire sequencing tracked T-cell clones expanding and contracting after mild COVID-19 in a couple of donors. The investigation overall reported the following: Only a couple of mild cases were covered in the study, and larger cohorts including severe cases with pre-infection samples were considered necessary. Balanced CD4/CD8 phenotypes were observed for clones contracting from day 15 to 85, whereas a bias towards CD4+ was observed for a second wave of clones expanding from day 15 to 37. The second-wave clones that peaked on day 37 were not confirmed to be SARS-CoV-2 specific. Contracting CD4+ clones turned up mainly in the CM and EM memory subsets, whereas EMRA was where CD8+ clones were enriched. Some responding clones were found in pre-infection memory, which suggests that pre-existing cross-reactive memory T cells took part in the SARS-CoV-2 response.

The run used an Illumina NovaSeq 6000. cDNA libraries for TCRalpha and TCRbeta were prepared by 5'RACE using constant-segment primers, with sample barcodes and unique molecular identifiers added. Trizol reagent was used to extract RNA from every sample. Libraries were amplified in two PCR steps, with a second sample barcode and Illumina TruSeq adapters added in the second step. Sequencing of libraries was performed on an Illumina NovaSeq with 2 x 150 bp paired-end reads. Concerning the study's data processing: The reads were demultiplexed and collapsed into UMI-guided consensus sequences using migec v1.2.7. Using mixcr v2.1.11, UMI consensuses were aligned to TRA and TRB V and J templates and then assembled into clonotypes. A clonotype was counted as expanded or contracted only when both edgeR and NoisET called the clonotype significant, with the noise models trained on biological replicates. For edgeR calls, a false discovery rate-adjusted p below 0.01 and a log2 fold-change threshold of 1 were applied. As an exploratory analysis of dynamics, PCA with hierarchical clustering was applied to max-normalized trajectories of the 1000 most abundant clonotypes. The CD4 or CD8 phenotype of responding clones was assigned using the separately sequenced CD4+ and CD8+ repertoires. TCRdb passed the public sequencing reads through fastp at Q25 and MiXCR, retaining productive beta sequences. One record per CDR3 amino acid sequence lists the most common genes and DNA. The authors' filters were not applied to this entry. This sample comprises 350,000 to 500,000 distinct CDR3 sequences, approximately 18% of them detected only once. The ten most abundant clones make up roughly 21% of the sample.

PBMCs were isolated by Ficoll-Paque density gradient centrifugation. This receptor was taken from a man between 18 and 29 years old who had mild COVID-19 (a few samples of this study predate the infection). The sample titles of this study are shuffled in the database, so cell type and time point are left out; the donor was told from shared clones. Sequenced: PBMCs or a T cell subset sorted from them (not recorded which). The V and J genes are TRBV7-2 and TRBJ2-5; 11 central bases correspond to TRBD2. The CDR3 region: CASSSLAGGPLGETQYF. The bases are TGTGCCAGCAGCTCATTAGCGGGGGGGCCACTCGGAGAGACCCAGTACTTC.